This T cell receptor beta chain was observed in a study of shared clonotypes between healthy human individuals. For the study at large: The cohort comprised a couple of women and a few men. Their ages spanned 18 to 49 years. The study, taken as a whole, reports: Clonotype sharing across four donors was observed for around 5% of naive CD4 clonotypes.

For every subset, genomic DNA was evenly distributed across several immunoSEQ plates. Sequencing used immunoSEQ multiplex PCR; TCRdb keeps in-frame clones, though not all of them. The sample carries a few million clones, over 85% recorded once. This CDR3 region has 14 residues. Germline lookup yields CDR1 SGHDT and CDR2 YYEEEE. With 2 bases removed from V and 5 bases from J, the gap between germline ends came to 13 bases. About this clone: Antigen: not known.

Only CD45RO-negative cells positively selected for CCR7 counted as naive CD8 cells, so terminally differentiated effector memory CD45RA+ cells were excluded. The sample consisted of naive CD8+ T cells from PBMCs. This TCR came from a young man in good health. Some clones in this sample may be carry-over from other donors' samples. The V call is TRBV5-6, the J call TRBJ2-5; D possibly corresponds to TRBD1 (6 bases). This chain's CDR3 is CASSLQGFWETQYF. CDR3 in DNA: TGTGCCAGCAGCTTACAGGGATTTTGGGAGACCCAGTACTTC.